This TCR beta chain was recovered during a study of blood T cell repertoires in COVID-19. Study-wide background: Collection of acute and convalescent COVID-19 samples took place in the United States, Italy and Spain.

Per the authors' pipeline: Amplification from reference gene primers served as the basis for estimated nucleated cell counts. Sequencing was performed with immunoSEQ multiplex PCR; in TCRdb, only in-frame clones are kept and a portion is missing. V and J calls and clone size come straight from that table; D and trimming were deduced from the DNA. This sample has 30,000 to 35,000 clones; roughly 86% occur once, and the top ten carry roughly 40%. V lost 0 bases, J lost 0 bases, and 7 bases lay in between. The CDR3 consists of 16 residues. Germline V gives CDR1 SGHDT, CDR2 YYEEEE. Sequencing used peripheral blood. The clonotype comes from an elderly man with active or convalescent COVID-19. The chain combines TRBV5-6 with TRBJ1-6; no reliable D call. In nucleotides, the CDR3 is TGTGCCAGCAGCTTGGCGGGGAGCTCCTATAATTCACCCCTCCACTTT. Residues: CASSLAGSSYNSPLHF.